This T cell receptor (beta chain) was captured by sequencing in a study of Ad26.COV2.S vaccination and SARS-CoV-2 variants. The overall study: Administration of Ad26.COV2.S was intramuscular, either once or twice 56 days apart.

Treatment reported: about 20 received Ad26.COV2.S at low or high dose, single or two shots; about 5 received placebo; per-sample allocation not given. After the first vaccine or placebo injection, samples were drawn on day 63. Boston provided a donor who was an adult aged 18-55 years. Method: immunoSEQ multiplex PCR; TCRdb's copy keeps in-frame clones and lacks some. The data show hundreds of thousands of clones, around 92% seen once. Findings and caveats of the study: Vaccine recipients surpassed placebo recipients in spike-specific TCR breadth.

Germline values: CDR1 LNHDA, CDR2 SQIVND (reference sequence). V was cut by 7 bases and J by 2 bases, with 18 bases left in between. The CDR3 has 16 residues. Regarding this clone: The antigen is unknown.

The receptor comes from a person between 18 and 65 years old who received the Ad26.COV2.S COVID-19 vaccine or a placebo. This sequence joins TRBV19 and TRBJ1-3; D call uncertain. The sample consisted of peripheral blood, taken in a trial of Ad26.COV2.S vaccine versus placebo. CDR3 in DNA: TGTGCCAGTACCAACCCTGCAGGTACCACTGGAAACACCATATATTTT. This translates into CASTNPAGTTGNTIYF.